This TCR beta chain stems from a study of OX40 agonist ivuxolimab in advanced cancers. On the study more broadly: Ivuxolimab was delivered to patients intravenously every 2 weeks at doses spanning 0.01 to 10 mg/kg. Melanoma, hepatocellular carcinoma, head and neck or renal cell cancer occurred in dose-escalation patients. Anti-PD-1, anti-PD-L1 or anti-CTLA-4 therapy given earlier was allowed, and over 35% had some.

Trimming took 0 bases from V and 6 from J, leaving 7 bases between them. This CDR3 has 13 residues. Germline V gives CDR1 SGDLS, CDR2 YYNGEE. Whole-study findings and limits: A proportion of nonresponders additionally exhibited low normalized T-cell clonal expansion.

Details on this clone: The target antigen is unknown.

TCRdb keeps only in-frame clones here, not all; method: immunoSEQ multiplex PCR. The repertoire holds 95,000 to 150,000 clones, with 85% to 90% as singletons. This sequence was found in an adult with an advanced solid tumor such as melanoma, head and neck, liver or kidney cancer. Source: CD4+ or CD8+ T cells sorted from blood, taken in a trial of the OX40 agonist ivuxolimab. The rearrangement links TRBV9 to TRBJ2-1, with D unclear. The CDR3, as DNA: TGTGCCAGCAGCGTAGCCCTTACCAATGAGCAGTTCTTC. It yields the protein CASSVALTNEQFF.